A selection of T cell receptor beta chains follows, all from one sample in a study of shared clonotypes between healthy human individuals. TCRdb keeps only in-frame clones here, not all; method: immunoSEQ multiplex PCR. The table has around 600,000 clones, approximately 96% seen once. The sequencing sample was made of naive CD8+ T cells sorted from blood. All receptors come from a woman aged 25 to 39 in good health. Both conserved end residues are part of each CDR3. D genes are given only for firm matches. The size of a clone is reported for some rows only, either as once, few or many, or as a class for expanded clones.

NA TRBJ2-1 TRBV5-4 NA TGTGCCAGCAGCCCCTCGTTGTCTAGCGATGAGCAGTTCTTC CASSPSLSSDEQFF
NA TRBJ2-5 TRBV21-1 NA TGTGCCAGCAGCTTCCGGGACAGGGTATCCCAAGAGACCCAGTACTTC CASSFRDRVSQETQYF
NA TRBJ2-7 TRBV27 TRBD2 TGTGCCAGCAGTTTCGGGACTAGCGGCGAGCAGTACTTC CASSFGTSGEQYF
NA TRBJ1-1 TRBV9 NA TGTGCCAGCAGCCCCACTGAAGCTTTCTTT CASSPTEAFF
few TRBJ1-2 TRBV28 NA TGTGCCAGCAGGCGCACTCGGGGCTACACCTTC CASRRTRGYTF
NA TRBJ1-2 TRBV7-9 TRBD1 TGTGCCAGCAGCCCCCGGGACAGCCGCCTCTATGGCTACACCTTC CASSPRDSRLYGYTF
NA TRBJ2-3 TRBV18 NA TGTGCCAGCTCACCCAACCGCGCGGACCCGGCAATGACAGATACGCAGTATTTT CASSPNRADPAMTDTQYF
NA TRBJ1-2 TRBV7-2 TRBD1 TGTGCCAGCAGCTACCTCACCGGGACAGGGGCGGCCGGGGGTGGCTACACCTTC CASSYLTGTGAAGGGYTF
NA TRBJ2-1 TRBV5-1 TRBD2 TGCGCCAGCAGCCCTCGAGCGGGGGAGAGCTCCTACAATGAGCAGTTCTTC CASSPRAGESSYNEQFF
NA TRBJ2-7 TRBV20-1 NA TGCAGTGCTAGAGACCCACGGGAGCAGTACTTC CSARDPREQYF
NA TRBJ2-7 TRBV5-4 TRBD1 TGTGCCAGCAGACCAGGGACAGCCTACGAGCAGTACTTC CASRPGTAYEQYF
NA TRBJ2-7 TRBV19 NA TGTGCCAGTAGTATAGGTAGGGTAGGCTACGAGCAGTACTTC CASSIGRVGYEQYF
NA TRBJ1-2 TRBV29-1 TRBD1 TGCAGCGTTGAGGAGGGGGCCAACACATATGGCTACACCTTC CSVEEGANTYGYTF
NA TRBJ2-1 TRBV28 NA TGTGCCAGCAGCTCCGGCATTAGGGGGAGCCCCATCTACAATGAGCAGTTCTTC CASSSGIRGSPIYNEQFF
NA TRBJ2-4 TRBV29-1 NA TGCAGCGTTGTAGGGAAGGCCAAAAACATTCAGTACTTC CSVVGKAKNIQYF
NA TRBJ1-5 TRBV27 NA TGTGCCAGCAGCCAGGGGACTACGAGCAATCAGCCCCAGCATTTT CASSQGTTSNQPQHF
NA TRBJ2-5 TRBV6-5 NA TGTGCCAGCAGTTACCCTGGGAGGATGGAGACCCAGTACTTC CASSYPGRMETQYF
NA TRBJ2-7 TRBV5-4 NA TGTGCCAGCAGCTTGGCAGGGGACCACGAGCAGTACTTC CASSLAGDHEQYF
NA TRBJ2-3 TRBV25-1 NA TGTGCCAGCAGGGGAAGGCGTCGGAACCACCTCACAGATACGCAGTATTTT CASRGRRRNHLTDTQYF
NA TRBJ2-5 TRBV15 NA TGTGCCACCAGCAGAGAGGTTGCAGGGATTGGCCAGTACTTC CATSREVAGIGQYF
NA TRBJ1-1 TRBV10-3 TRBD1 TGTGCCATCAGGGACAGGGGGAACACTGAAGCTTTCTTT CAIRDRGNTEAFF
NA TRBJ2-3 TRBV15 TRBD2 TGTGCCACCAGCTCTGACCCCTTCGTAGCGGGGAAGGGGGCAGATACGCAGTATTTT CATSSDPFVAGKGADTQYF
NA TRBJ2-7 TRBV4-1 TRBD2 TGCGCCAGCAGCCAAGTCTGGCTAGCGGGAGGATACGAGCAGTACTTC CASSQVWLAGGYEQYF
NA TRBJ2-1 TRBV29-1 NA TGCAGCGGGAGAGAGGATTGGAGTTTCGAGCAGTTCTTC CSGREDWSFEQFF
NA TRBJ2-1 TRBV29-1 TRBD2 TGCAGCGTTTTCACTAGCGGGAGCTCCTACAATGAGCAGTTCTTC CSVFTSGSSYNEQFF
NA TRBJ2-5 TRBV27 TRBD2 TGTGCCAGCAGTTTAGCTAGCGGGGTCACCCAGCAGTACTTC CASSLASGVTQQYF
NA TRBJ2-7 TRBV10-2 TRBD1 TGCGCCAGCAGTGGGGGACAGGCTTCCTACGAGCAGTACTTC CASSGGQASYEQYF